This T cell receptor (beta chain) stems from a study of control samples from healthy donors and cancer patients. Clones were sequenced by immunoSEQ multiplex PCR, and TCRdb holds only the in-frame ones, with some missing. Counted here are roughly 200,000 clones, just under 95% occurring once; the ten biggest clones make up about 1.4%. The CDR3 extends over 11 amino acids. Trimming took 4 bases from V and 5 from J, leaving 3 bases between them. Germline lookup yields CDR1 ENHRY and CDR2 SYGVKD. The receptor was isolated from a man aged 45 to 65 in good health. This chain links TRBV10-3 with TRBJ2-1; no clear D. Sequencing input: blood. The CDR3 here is CAISGNNEQFF. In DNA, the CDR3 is TGTGCCATCAGTGGAAACAATGAGCAGTTCTTC.